Here is one T cell receptor beta chain with its context. No antigen is known for it. TCRdb's table, derived via immunoSEQ multiplex PCR, lists solely in-frame clones and lacks some. The profile covers 1,500,000 or so clones, with roughly 96% appearing a single time and roughly 1.2% taken by the ten largest. The data are from a study of shared clonotypes between healthy human individuals. As for the study in general: Three CD4 naive, three CD4 memory, two CD8 naive and one CD8 memory plate were used per donor.

CDR1 and CDR2 (germline): SNHLY, FYNNEI. The CDR3 contains 13 residues. V was trimmed by 3 bases and J by 7 bases, leaving 10 bases between them. Study results and limitations: An anticipated effect of sequencing depth on clonotype sharing among donors was recognized.

The sequence came from a man younger than 45 in good health. The rearrangement uses TRBV2 and TRBJ1-5; TRBD1 is a possible D gene (6 bases). Sequences were obtained from naive CD4+ T cells sorted from blood. The subset denotes: CD45RA+ positively selected. The CDR3 here is CASSETGEQPQHF. The CDR3 nucleotides are TGTGCCAGCAGTGAGACAGGTGAGCAGCCCCAGCATTTT.